These 27 T cell receptor beta chains came from one sample sequenced in a study of shared clonotypes between healthy human individuals. The method was immunoSEQ multiplex PCR; TCRdb's version includes in-frame clones alone and lacks a portion of them. This sample has nearly 1 million clones; 60% to 85% occur once, and the top ten carry over 1.3%. The sample was memory CD4+ T cells sorted from blood. Regarding subset: CD45RA-negative fraction. Receptors originate from a man aged 18-30 years in good health.

This chain links TRBV4-1 with TRBJ1-2, with D perhaps TRBD1 (5 bases). V lost 1 base to trimming and J lost 4 bases, with 13 bases between them. The CDR3 consists of 15 residues. The germline V gene encodes CDR1 MGHRA and CDR2 YSYEKL. The CDR3: CASSQGRQKTYGYTF. DNA of the CDR3: TGCGCCAGCAGCCAAGGCCGACAGAAAACCTATGGCTACACCTTC.

The chain combines TRBV4-3 with TRBJ2-7, with D uncertain. There are 15 residues in the CDR3. From germline, CDR1 is LGHNA and CDR2 YSLEER. The germline V and J ends were trimmed by 1 base and 3 bases, with 13 bases remaining between them. As DNA, the CDR3 is TGCGCCAGCAGCCAAGTCGGAGCAAAAGACTACGAGCAGTACTTC. Protein sequence: CASSQVGAKDYEQYF.

Comments on this clone: The same CDR3 is also encoded by other DNA sequences in this sample. The chain links TRBV18 to TRBJ1-5; D remains ambiguous. The germline V gene has CDR1 KGHSH and CDR2 LQKENI. The CDR3 consists of 13 residues. V shed 2 bases and J shed 2 bases, with 4 bases lying between them. CDR3 DNA sequence: TGTGCCAGCTCACCAGGGGGCAATCAGCCCCAGCATTTT. It is translated as CASSPGGNQPQHF.

The genes are TRBV19 and TRBJ1-2; TRBD1 matches at 9 bases. After removal of 5 bases from V and 8 bases from J, the junction contained 6 bases not matched to a gene. Germline CDR1 and CDR2: LNHDA and SQIVND (reference sequence). CDR3 size: 13 residues. This CDR3 is CASSEQGAGGYTF. The CDR3 DNA sequence: TGTGCCAGTAGTGAACAGGGGGCAGGCGGCTACACCTTC.

CDR3 sequence: CASSRSGGDYEQYF. For the CDR3, the DNA is TGTGCCAGCTCACGGTCGGGGGGGGATTACGAGCAGTACTTC. This sequence joins TRBV18 and TRBJ2-7; TRBD2 matches 8 bases. Germline V gene lookup returns CDR1 KGHSH and CDR2 LQKENI. Trimming removed 4 bases from V and 4 bases from J; junction bases left unmatched: 6. The CDR3 sequence is 14 residues long.

The J gene is TRBJ1-2, the V gene TRBV5-4, with 7 nucleotides matching TRBD1. Unmatched junction bases numbered 6, after V lost 2 bases and J lost 8 bases. The CDR3 has 13 residues. CDR1 is SGHNT, CDR2 YYREEE, per germline (reference sequence). Here the CDR3 DNA reads TGTGCCAGCAGCTTTGACAGGGTAATAGGCTACACCTTC. Translated: CASSFDRVIGYTF.

A word on this clone: The junction does not match germline at one end; this may be a read error. The chain uses TRBV6-6 and TRBJ2-3; 8 bases match TRBD1. CDR1 and CDR2 (germline): MNHNY, SVGAGI (reference sequence). This CDR3 has 10 amino acids. CDR3 region: CASTQDRVVF. CDR3 bases: TGTGCCAGCACCCAGGACAGGGTGGTTTTT.

This clone was observed at least ten times. This chain joins TRBV19 and TRBJ2-2; D perhaps matches TRBD1 (7 bases). Trimming took 7 bases from V and 6 from J, leaving 18 bases between them. CDR1 is LNHDA and CDR2 is SQIVND in the germline V gene (reference sequence). The CDR3 extends over 15 amino acids. Written as DNA, the CDR3 is TGTGCCAGTATGAGACAGGGAGGATATCCCGGGGAGCTGTTTTTT. As protein: CASMRQGGYPGELFF.

The rearrangement uses TRBV9 and TRBJ1-6; D gene ambiguous. V lost 1 base and J lost 11, with 7 bases in between. The germline CDR1 and CDR2 sequences are SGDLS and YYNGEE. This CDR3 comprises 12 residues. The CDR3 nucleotides are TGTGCCAGCAGCGTACCGTGGCCACCCCTCCACTTT. Its translation: CASSVPWPPLHF.

This chain connects TRBV5-1 to TRBJ2-7, with 8 bases lining up with TRBD2. The CDR3 runs 17 residues. Germline V gives CDR1 SGHRS, CDR2 YFSETQ. The V gene end was trimmed by 0 bases and the J gene end by 1 base; junction bases not matched to a gene: 9. DNA for the CDR3: TGCGCCAGCAGCTTGGTTGCGGGGGGCCCAAAATCCTACGAGCAGTACTTC. Translated, it gives CASSLVAGGPKSYEQYF.

This clone appeared once. Distinct nucleotide sequences in the sample also encode this CDR3. This chain joins TRBV9 and TRBJ1-3; TRBD1 might be the D (5 bases). CDR1 is SGDLS, CDR2 YYNGEE, per germline. Trimming shortened V by 3 bases and J by 3 bases, and 10 bases separated the two germline ends. The CDR3 has 14 residues. The CDR3 loop is CASSAPGGGNTIYF. CDR3 nucleotide sequence: TGTGCCAGCAGCGCACCTGGGGGTGGAAACACCATATATTTT.

The gene calls are TRBV5-6 and TRBJ1-1, with 11 bases lining up with TRBD1. With 4 bases clipped from V and 3 bases from J, the junction kept 8 bases outside the gene matches. There are 16 residues in the CDR3. The germline V gene encodes CDR1 SGHDT and CDR2 YYEEEE. The CDR3 loop is CASSPGTGGKHTEAFF. CDR3 DNA: TGTGCCAGCAGCCCCGGGACAGGGGGGAAGCACACTGAAGCTTTCTTT.

The chain combines TRBV9 with TRBJ2-1; 8 bases align to TRBD1. V dropped 4 bases and J dropped 0; count of bases not matched to a gene: 6. The CDR3 contains 16 residues. The germline gives CDR1 SGDLS, CDR2 YYNGEE. In nucleotides, the CDR3 is TGTGCCAGCAGCTCGCGGACAGGGAGCTCCTACAATGAGCAGTTCTTC. Translated, it gives CASSSRTGSSYNEQFF.

The chain recombines TRBV25-1 with TRBJ2-1; D is unresolved. CDR1 and CDR2 (germline): MGHDK, SYGVNS. CDR3 length: 12 amino acids. Trimming cost V 10 bases and J 0 bases, with 7 bases left between them. The CDR3 protein is CATLSSYNEQFF. For the CDR3, the DNA is TGTGCCACCTTGAGCTCCTACAATGAGCAGTTCTTC.

This clone has only one observation. The rearrangement uses TRBV27 and TRBJ2-7; 7 positions agree with TRBD2. The CDR3 totals 12 residues. Germline CDR1 reads MNHEY; CDR2 reads SMNVEV (reference sequence). The trim removed 5 bases at V and 6 bases at J, leaving 4 bases unmatched. The CDR3 bases are TGTGCCAGCAGTGGGCCGGGGGGCGAGCAGTACTTC. Translated, it gives CASSGPGGEQYF.

J is TRBJ2-5 and V is TRBV29-1, with 10 bases lining up with TRBD1. The length of the CDR3 is 12 residues. Germline V CDR1 and CDR2: SQVTM, ANQGSEA. V was pared by 4 bases and J by 5 bases, with 1 base of the junction left unmatched. In nucleotides, the CDR3 is TGCAGCGTTGGGACAGGGGGGGAGACCCAGTACTTC. It is translated as CSVGTGGETQYF.

This chain links TRBV7-9 with TRBJ2-3; D possibly uses TRBD1 or TRBD2 (7 bases each). Looked up from germline, CDR1 is SEHNR and CDR2 is FQNEAQ (reference sequence). Trimming left V 5 bases short and J 1 base short, with 16 bases between. The CDR3 consists of 16 residues. The CDR3: CASSLGGGGRTDTQYF. The CDR3 nucleotides are TGTGCCAGCAGCCTCGGGGGAGGGGGCCGCACAGATACGCAGTATTTT.

This clone came up once. The chain recombines TRBV2 with TRBJ2-1, with a weak D call TRBD2 (5 bases). The CDR3 totals 14 residues. V lost 3 bases to trimming and J lost 11 bases, with 17 bases between them. The V gene's germline CDR1 is SNHLY and CDR2 FYNNEI. CDR3 bases: TGTGCCAGCAGTGATTGGGAGTCTCTGATTAAGCAGTTCTTC. Amino acids: CASSDWESLIKQFF. The whole variable domain, filled in from reference TRBV2 and TRBJ2-1, reads EPEVTQTPSHQVTQMGQEVILRCVPISNHLYFYWYRQILGQKVEFLVSFYNNEISEKSEIFDDQFSVERPDGSNFTLKIRSTKLEDSAMYFCASSDWESLIKQFFGPGTRLTVL.

The chain links TRBV5-1 to TRBJ1-3; D unresolved. V dropped 0 bases and J dropped 0 bases, with 4 bases sitting between them. CDR3 length: 14 amino acids. The germline V gene encodes CDR1 SGHRS and CDR2 YFSETQ. The CDR3 loop reads CASSLEDSGNTIYF. The CDR3 coding sequence is TGCGCCAGCAGCTTGGAGGACTCTGGAAACACCATATATTTT.

In its sample, this clone was seen a few times. This rearrangement joins TRBV27 to TRBJ2-2, with D maybe TRBD2 (7 bases). The germline V gene encodes CDR1 MNHEY and CDR2 SMNVEV (reference sequence). V was shortened by 4 bases and J by 7 bases, with 25 bases between the two germline ends. CDR3 length equals 18 residues. The CDR3 DNA is TGTGCCAGCAGTTCCACGGTCTCACGGGGGGCTTGGGTCGGGGAGCTGTTTTTT. It is translated as CASSSTVSRGAWVGELFF.

This clone has only one observation. The chain is built from TRBV11-2 and TRBJ1-5; 9 positions agree with TRBD1. The CDR3 loop spans 14 amino acids. CDR1 is SGHAT and CDR2 is FQNNGV in the germline V gene. V gave up 5 bases and J gave up 7 bases; unmatched junction bases: 6. The CDR3 nucleotides are TGTGCCAGCAGCCCCGGGACAGGGAGGCAGCCCCAGCATTTT. Translating gives CASSPGTGRQPQHF.

Only a few counts were recorded for this clone. The chain uses TRBV18 and TRBJ2-2; 8 nucleotides line up with TRBD1. Germline CDR1 KGHSH, CDR2 LQKENI. The trim removed 10 bases at V and 0 bases at J, leaving 4 bases unmatched. This CDR3 contains 14 residues. The CDR3 nucleotides read TGTGCCACCCAGACAGGGGCGAACACCGGGGAGCTGTTTTTT. Amino acid sequence: CATQTGANTGELFF.

Written as DNA, the CDR3 is TGTGCCAGCAGTTTCGGGTGGGGGGATCAGCCCCAGCATTTT. Its protein product is CASSFGWGDQPQHF. The rearrangement uses TRBV28 and TRBJ1-5, with a possible D match to TRBD1 (5 bases). Trimming left V 3 bases short and J 5 bases short, with 11 bases between. Germline V gene data show CDR1 as MDHEN and CDR2 as SYDVKM. This CDR3 has 14 residues.

The V and J genes are TRBV7-9 and TRBJ2-3, with 9 bases fitting TRBD2. This CDR3 is 15 amino acids long. V lost 5 bases and J lost 4; bases outside the gene matches: 7. Germline V lookup: CDR1 SEHNR, CDR2 FQNEAQ (reference sequence). The chain's CDR3 is CASSLLAGEADTQYF. As DNA, the CDR3 is TGTGCCAGCAGCCTATTAGCGGGGGAGGCAGATACGCAGTATTTT. The variable domain in full, with the rest retrieved from reference TRBV7-9 and TRBJ2-3, is DTGVSQNPRHKITKRGQNVTFRCDPISEHNRLYWYRQTLGQGPEFLTYFQNEAQLEKSRLLSDRFSAERPKGSFSTLEIQRTEQGDSAMYLCASSLLAGEADTQYFGPGTRLTVL.

The chain couples TRBV20-1 to TRBJ2-7; D gene unclear. In germline, CDR1 is DFQATT, CDR2 SNEGSKA (reference sequence). Trimming stripped 3 bases from V and 7 bases from J, with 7 bases between. CDR3 length equals 10 residues. The CDR3 here is CSASEQEQYF. Here the CDR3 DNA reads TGCAGTGCTAGTGAGCAGGAGCAGTACTTC.

The chain joins TRBV10-3 to TRBJ2-1; weak D call: TRBD2 (5 bases). The germline V and J ends were trimmed by 8 bases and 9 bases, with 17 bases remaining between them. Germline V lookup: CDR1 ENHRY, CDR2 SYGVKD. The CDR3 has 13 amino acids. This CDR3 is CAIAVEARSEQFF. The CDR3 bases are TGTGCCATCGCCGTGGAGGCACGGAGTGAGCAGTTCTTC.

The sample holds one count of this clone. The chain has TRBV5-4 and TRBJ2-2; possibly TRBD2 for D (6 bases). Trimming left V 4 bases short and J 4 bases short, with 17 bases between. Per germline, CDR1 SGHNT and CDR2 YYREEE (reference sequence). CDR3 length: 16 residues. CDR3 region: CASSPAGWRGTGELFF. The CDR3 region has the DNA TGTGCCAGCAGCCCCGCTGGATGGCGGGGCACCGGGGAGCTGTTTTTT.